This T cell receptor beta chain was sequenced for a study of blood T cell repertoires in COVID-19. Study information: T cells, B-cell-depleted T cells, or PBMCs supplied cDNA or gDNA.

Germline CDR1 is SGHAT and CDR2 is FQNNGV. V shed 2 bases, J shed 3 bases, and the junction held 1 base outside the gene matches. This CDR3 has 14 residues. Original handling: Nucleated cell counts were estimated from reference gene primer amplification. The assay was immunoSEQ multiplex PCR, and TCRdb's table has in-frame clones only and misses some. The V and J calls and clone size are taken from that table; D and trimming were inferred from the DNA. The table has tens of thousands of clones, approximately 88% seen once. This clonotype was sampled from a man aged 50-59 years with active COVID-19. Sequencing was carried out using peripheral blood. The chain recombines TRBV11-2 with TRBJ1-2; 9 positions match TRBD1. CDR3 in amino acids: CASSLRDRDYGYTF. CDR3 nucleotide sequence: TGTGCCAGCAGCTTAAGGGACAGGGACTATGGCTACACCTTC.